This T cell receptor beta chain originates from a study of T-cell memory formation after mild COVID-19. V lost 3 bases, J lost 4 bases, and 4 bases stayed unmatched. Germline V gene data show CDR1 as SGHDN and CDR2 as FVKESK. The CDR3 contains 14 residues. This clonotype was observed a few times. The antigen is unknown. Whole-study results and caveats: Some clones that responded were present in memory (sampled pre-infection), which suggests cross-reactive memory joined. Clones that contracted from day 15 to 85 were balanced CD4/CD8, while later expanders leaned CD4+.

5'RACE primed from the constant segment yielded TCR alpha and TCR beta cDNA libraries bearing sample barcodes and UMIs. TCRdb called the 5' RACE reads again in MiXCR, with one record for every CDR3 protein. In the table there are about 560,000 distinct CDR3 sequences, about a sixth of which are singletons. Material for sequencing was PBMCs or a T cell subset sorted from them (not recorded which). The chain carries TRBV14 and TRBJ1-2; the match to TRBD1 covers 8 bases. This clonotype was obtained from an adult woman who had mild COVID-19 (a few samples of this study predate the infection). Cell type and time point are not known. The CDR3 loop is CASSHSGGSYGYTF. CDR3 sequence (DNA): TGTGCCAGCAGCCATTCAGGGGGCAGCTATGGCTACACCTTC. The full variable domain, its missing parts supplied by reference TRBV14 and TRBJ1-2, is EAGVTQFPSHSVIEKGQTVTLRCDPISGHDNLYWYRRVMGKEIKFLLHFVKESKQDESGMPNNRFLAERTGGTYSTLKVQPAELEDSGVYFCASSHSGGSYGYTFGSGTRLTVV.